This TCR beta chain was sequenced for a study of blood T cell repertoires in COVID-19. Study-level information: PBMCs, B-cell-depleted T cells, or T cells were the source of the cDNA or gDNA that made up the material.

In the authors' methods: Amplification of reference gene primers was used by the study to estimate nucleated cell counts. Profiling relied on immunoSEQ multiplex PCR, and the TCRdb table lists in-frame clones only, not all of them. The V and J calls and the clone size are those of that table, but D and trimming were determined from the DNA. The sample holds roughly 90,000 clones, roughly 86% seen once. V was clipped by 4 bases and J by 6 bases; unmatched bases: 4. The V gene's germline CDR1 is SGHTS and CDR2 YDEGEE. The CDR3 contains 13 residues. The sequence derives from a human donor in a cohort sampled during active COVID-19. The genes are TRBV5-8 and TRBJ2-7; 10 bases are a match to TRBD1. The sequencing sample was made of peripheral blood. The CDR3 protein is CASSAGTGAEQYF. The CDR3 coding sequence is TGTGCCAGCAGCGCCGGGACAGGGGCCGAGCAGTACTTC.